The source of this T cell receptor (beta chain) is a study of shared clonotypes between healthy human individuals. The run depth of the assay was deep. The table came from immunoSEQ multiplex PCR; TCRdb's copy has only in-frame clones and leaves some out. The profile shows a few hundred thousand clones, approximately 79% of them singletons. Remarks on this clone: Its target is unknown.

This CDR3 comprises 13 residues. V dropped 0 bases and J dropped 3 bases, with 6 bases sitting between them. Germline V gives CDR1 SGDLS, CDR2 YYNGEE. Notes on the study in general: Donors were few, which limited the genetic and exposure-history diversity represented.

The gene calls are TRBV9 and TRBJ2-5; possibly TRBD2 for D (6 bases). Sequencing was performed on memory CD4+ T cells sorted from blood. Noted subset: CD45RA-negative fraction. This TCR was sampled from a man aged 25-40 years in good health. CDR3 sequence reads: CASSVGEEETQYF. The CDR3 DNA reads as TGTGCCAGCAGCGTAGGGGAGGAAGAGACCCAGTACTTC.